Listed here are 14 T cell receptor beta chains from one sample, sequenced in a study of metastatic and nonmetastatic thyroid tumors. Via MiXCR, TCRdb re-called the PCR reads. The sample shows 19,000 or so clones, roughly 27% of them seen only once. Each patient came to thyroid surgery without any prior treatment (of any kind). Sequenced material: tumor tissue. These receptors all stem from a male donor with papillary thyroid cancer or a benign thyroid nodule (not recorded which). Some clones in this sample may be carry-over from other donors' samples.

This clone was detected ten times or more. The DNA for the CDR3 is TGTGCCAGCAGCTTAGGACTGAACACCTACGAGCAGTACTTC. Encoded protein: CASSLGLNTYEQYF. V is TRBV7-9 and J is TRBJ2-7, with unresolved D. Looked up from germline, CDR1 is SEHNR and CDR2 is FQNEAQ (reference sequence). V lost 1 base and J lost 2, with 9 bases in between. This CDR3 comprises 14 residues.

J is TRBJ2-5 and V is TRBV20-1, with 11 nucleotides matching TRBD1. Germline trimming cut 3 bases from V and 5 bases from J; bases unmatched to any gene: 14. The CDR3 is 17 amino acids. Germline V gives CDR1 DFQATT, CDR2 SNEGSKA (reference sequence). DNA of the CDR3: TGCAGTGCTAGGGATCGAAGGGGACAGGGGGTATTGGAGACCCAGTACTTC. Its protein product is CSARDRRGQGVLETQYF.

This clone has more than one count but fewer than ten. The chain recombines TRBV6-2 or TRBV6-3 with TRBJ2-5, with 7 positions matching TRBD1. J lost 7 bases, V lost 4 bases, and 6 bases had no gene match. This CDR3 is 13 amino acids long. CDR1 is MNHEY and CDR2 is SVGEGT in the germline V gene. The CDR3: CASSLDRAGTQYF. CDR3 nucleotide sequence: TGTGCCAGCAGTTTAGACAGGGCCGGGACCCAGTACTTC.

This clone has just one count. The chain couples TRBV30 to TRBJ1-1, with a possible D match to TRBD1 (5 bases). Per germline, CDR1 GTSNPN and CDR2 SVGIG (reference sequence). The CDR3 is 12 residues long. Trimming shortened V by 2 bases and J by 5 bases, and 9 bases separated the two germline ends. CDR3 protein: CAWSSGQTEAFF. The CDR3 DNA reads as TGTGCCTGGAGTTCGGGGCAAACTGAAGCTTTCTTT.

This clone was detected many times. The V call is TRBV29-1, the J call TRBJ2-5; TRBD1 agrees at 9 bases. V trimming: 3 bases; J trimming: 5 bases; junction bases outside the gene matches: 13. Germline assignment: CDR1 SQVTM and CDR2 ANQGSEA. There are 16 residues in the CDR3. The chain's CDR3 is CSVDPVPGQGMETQYF. The DNA of the CDR3 is TGCAGCGTTGACCCTGTCCCGGGACAGGGAATGGAGACCCAGTACTTC.

CDR3 nucleotide sequence: TGCAGTGCTAGGGCCACTAGCGTAAGCTCCTACAATGAGCAGTTCTTC. Its translation: CSARATSVSSYNEQFF. This rearrangement joins TRBV20-1 to TRBJ2-1; 7 nucleotides align to TRBD2. Germline V gene data show CDR1 as DFQATT and CDR2 as SNEGSKA (reference sequence). With 3 bases clipped from V and 0 bases from J, the junction kept 8 bases outside the gene matches. This CDR3 is 16 amino acids long.

The V call is TRBV7-6, the J call TRBJ1-1, with D perhaps TRBD1 (5 bases). Germline V gene sequence: CDR1 SGHVS, CDR2 FNYEAQ. V was pared by 8 bases and J by 0 bases, with 13 bases between. This CDR3 region has 14 residues. Here the CDR3 DNA reads TGTGCCAGCGCCGGGGGACCGGTGAACACTGAAGCTTTCTTT. Encoded protein: CASAGGPVNTEAFF.

The chain is built from TRBV3-1 and TRBJ1-4; no firm D call. Per the germline V gene, CDR1 is LGHDT and CDR2 is YNNKEL (reference sequence). V lost 0 bases and J 4 bases, leaving 3 bases between the germline ends. The CDR3 is 13 amino acids. CDR3 protein: CASSQDVNEKLFF. For the CDR3, the DNA is TGTGCCAGCAGCCAAGATGTTAATGAAAAACTGTTTTTT.

This clone has just a few counts. The chain links TRBV6-1 to TRBJ2-1; tentatively, D is TRBD1 or TRBD2 (6 bases each). The CDR3 sequence is 14 residues long. Germline CDR1 is MNHNS and CDR2 is SASEGT. V was trimmed by 11 bases and J by 4 bases, leaving 18 bases between them. CDR3 loop: CASGATSGYNEQFF. CDR3 nucleotide sequence: TGTGCCTCGGGGGCAACCTCGGGTTACAATGAGCAGTTCTTC.

Comments on this clone: It may be a read error: a sequence one base away is much more abundant. Additional DNA sequences in this sample encode the identical CDR3. V and J are TRBV7-6 and TRBJ2-1; D is possibly TRBD1 or TRBD2 (5 bases each). The CDR3 has 12 amino acids. In germline, CDR1 is SGHVS, CDR2 FNYEAQ. The V gene lost 3 bases and the J gene lost 12 bases, with 12 bases spanning the gap. The CDR3 region has the DNA TGTGCCAGCAGCTTTACGGGGCTTGGGCAGTTCTTC. This sequence encodes CASSFTGLGQFF.

The chain carries TRBV6-2 or TRBV6-3 and TRBJ2-7; D gene unclear. The V and J ends lost 0 bases and 4 bases respectively, with 13 bases between them. The CDR3 is made up of 15 amino acids. Per germline, CDR1 MNHEY and CDR2 SVGEGT. This CDR3 is CASSYSDFGWYEQYF. DNA for the CDR3: TGTGCCAGCAGTTACTCGGATTTCGGTTGGTACGAGCAGTACTTC.

This clone was counted a few times. V is TRBV19 and J is TRBJ1-5, with D perhaps TRBD1 (6 bases). V lost 5 bases and J lost 6, with 14 bases in between. CDR3 length equals 14 residues. Looked up from germline, CDR1 is LNHDA and CDR2 is SQIVND (reference sequence). Here the CDR3 DNA reads TGTGCCAGTAGTTTGATGGGGGCTGGTCAGCCCCAGCATTTT. This codes for CASSLMGAGQPQHF.

The chain combines TRBV30 with TRBJ1-2, with a weak D call TRBD1 (6 bases). This CDR3 contains 15 residues. Germline CDR1 and CDR2: GTSNPN and SVGIG (reference sequence). Trimming stripped 2 bases from V and 0 bases from J, with 13 bases between. CDR3 nucleotide sequence: TGTGCCTGGAGTAGGAGGGACACATCTAACTATGGCTACACCTTC. Its protein is CAWSRRDTSNYGYTF.

This clone is termed medium-sized. The chain carries TRBV4-1 and TRBJ2-3; possibly TRBD1 for D (6 bases). The CDR3 has 15 residues. Trimming took 6 bases from V and 0 from J, leaving 13 bases between them. From germline, CDR1 is MGHRA and CDR2 YSYEKL. This CDR3 is CASRQQGLSTDTQYF. CDR3 coding DNA: TGCGCCAGCAGACAGCAGGGGTTAAGCACAGATACGCAGTATTTT.